These T cell receptor beta chains were read from a single sample in a study of beta chain features in type 1 diabetes. The protocol was immunoSEQ multiplex PCR, while the TCRdb copy is restricted to in-frame clones and leaves out a portion. The data contain some 200,000 clones, approximately 10% of them singletons. Material for sequencing was central memory CD4+ T cells from blood. The origin of the receptors is a man younger than 30 in good health. CDR3s include the opening cysteine and the closing phenylalanine or tryptophan. A D gene is named only where the DNA matches it firmly. Only part of the rows carry a size: once, few, many, or a class if the clone is expanded.

clone size: NA
D gene: TRBD2
V gene: TRBV7-9
J gene: TRBJ2-3
CDR3 DNA: TGTGCCAGCAGCGTAGCGGGAGCAGGTTCAGATACGCAGTATTTT
CDR3 protein: CASSVAGAGSDTQYF

clone size: few
D gene: TRBD1
V gene: TRBV5-4
J gene: TRBJ2-5
CDR3 DNA: TGTGCCAGCAGCTCTACGACAGGGTCTCCAGAGACCCAGTACTTC
CDR3 protein: CASSSTTGSPETQYF

clone size: few
D gene: NA
V gene: TRBV2
J gene: TRBJ2-1
CDR3 DNA: TGTGCCAGCGGCGCCCCCCGGGCCGCCTCCTACAATGAGCAGTTCTTC
CDR3 protein: CASGAPRAASYNEQFF

clone size: few
D gene: TRBD2
V gene: TRBV12-5
J gene: TRBJ2-5
CDR3 DNA: TGTGCTAGTGGTGCGCCCGGACTAGCGCTTGGTGAGACCCAGTACTTC
CDR3 protein: CASGAPGLALGETQYF

clone size: NA
D gene: TRBD1
V gene: TRBV30
J gene: TRBJ2-5
CDR3 DNA: TGTGCCTGGGGAACTGGACAGGGGGGAGAGACCCAGTACTTC
CDR3 protein: CAWGTGQGGETQYF

clone size: few
D gene: TRBD2
V gene: TRBV7-2
J gene: TRBJ2-1
CDR3 DNA: TGTGCCAGCAGTTTCGCGGGAGATCAAGAGCAGTTCTTC
CDR3 protein: CASSFAGDQEQFF

clone size: many
D gene: TRBD1
V gene: TRBV7-2
J gene: TRBJ2-3
CDR3 DNA: TGTGCCAGCAGCCCGCGGGACAGGGGGCACACAGATACGCAGTATTTT
CDR3 protein: CASSPRDRGHTDTQYF

clone size: few
D gene: NA
V gene: TRBV11-2
J gene: TRBJ1-1
CDR3 DNA: TGTGCCAGCAGCCCCACAGGGTGGGACACTGAAGCTTTCTTT
CDR3 protein: CASSPTGWDTEAFF

clone size: few
D gene: NA
V gene: TRBV6-1
J gene: TRBJ2-7
CDR3 DNA: TGTGCCAGCAGTGGAAACAGGGCCTACGAGCAGTACTTC
CDR3 protein: CASSGNRAYEQYF

clone size: few
D gene: NA
V gene: TRBV29-1
J gene: TRBJ2-1
CDR3 DNA: TGCAGCGTTGAAGAATCCAGAAAGTATAATGAGCAGTTCTTC
CDR3 protein: CSVEESRKYNEQFF

clone size: NA
D gene: NA
V gene: TRBV7-3
J gene: TRBJ2-1
CDR3 DNA: TGTGCCAGCAGCTTAAGCGGGACAAACAATGAGCAGTTCTTC
CDR3 protein: CASSLSGTNNEQFF

clone size: few
D gene: NA
V gene: TRBV5-4
J gene: TRBJ1-1
CDR3 DNA: TGTGCCAGCAGCTCGTCCAGGGACTTTAACACTGAAGCTTTCTTT
CDR3 protein: CASSSSRDFNTEAFF

clone size: NA
D gene: TRBD1
V gene: TRBV30
J gene: TRBJ1-5
CDR3 DNA: TGTGCCTGGAGCATGGACAGGGGGAGTCAGCCCCAGCATTTT
CDR3 protein: CAWSMDRGSQPQHF

clone size: many
D gene: NA
V gene: TRBV18
J gene: TRBJ2-1
CDR3 DNA: TGTGCCAGCTCACTGGTGGGGAGCTCCTACAATGAGCAGTTCTTC
CDR3 protein: CASSLVGSSYNEQFF

clone size: few
D gene: NA
V gene: TRBV18
J gene: TRBJ2-2
CDR3 DNA: TGTGCCAGCTCACCGGGGTCCGACACCGGGGAGCTGTTTTTT
CDR3 protein: CASSPGSDTGELFF

clone size: NA
D gene: TRBD1
V gene: TRBV2
J gene: TRBJ1-4
CDR3 DNA: TGTGCCACCCGGAGGGGGCAGGGGAATGAAAAACTGTTTTTT
CDR3 protein: CATRRGQGNEKLFF

clone size: many
D gene: NA
V gene: TRBV30
J gene: TRBJ1-5
CDR3 DNA: TGTGCCTGGAGTGTACGGGACTTTTCTTATAGCAATCAGCCCCAGCATTTT
CDR3 protein: CAWSVRDFSYSNQPQHF

clone size: NA
D gene: NA
V gene: TRBV2
J gene: TRBJ1-2
CDR3 DNA: TGTGCCAGTACACTAACTAACTATGGCTACACCTTC
CDR3 protein: CASTLTNYGYTF

clone size: NA
D gene: NA
V gene: TRBV5-1
J gene: TRBJ2-6
CDR3 DNA: TGCGCCAGCACCCCCCAATCTGGGGCCAACGTCCTGACTTTC
CDR3 protein: CASTPQSGANVLTF

clone size: few
D gene: TRBD1
V gene: TRBV4-2
J gene: TRBJ2-2
CDR3 DNA: TGTGCCAGCAGCCAAAGACAGGGGGCGCCTAGCGGGGAGCTGTTTTTT
CDR3 protein: CASSQRQGAPSGELFF